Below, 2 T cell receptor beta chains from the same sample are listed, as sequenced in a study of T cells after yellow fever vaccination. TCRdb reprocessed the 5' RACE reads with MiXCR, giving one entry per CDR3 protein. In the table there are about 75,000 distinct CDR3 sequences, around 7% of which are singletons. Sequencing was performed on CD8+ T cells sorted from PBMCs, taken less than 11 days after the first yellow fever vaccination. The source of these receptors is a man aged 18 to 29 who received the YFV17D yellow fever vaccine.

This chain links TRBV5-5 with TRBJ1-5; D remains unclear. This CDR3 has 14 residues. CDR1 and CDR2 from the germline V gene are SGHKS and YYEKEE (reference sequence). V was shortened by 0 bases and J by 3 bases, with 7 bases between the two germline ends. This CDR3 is CASSLVGANQPQHF. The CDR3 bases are TGTGCCAGCAGCTTGGTCGGTGCCAATCAGCCCCAGCATTTT.

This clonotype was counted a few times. The CDR3 DNA sequence: TGTGCCAGCAGCCCCTCCGGACGGAACACTGAAGCTTTCTTT. Translation gives CASSPSGRNTEAFF. The genes are TRBV6-5 and TRBJ1-1, with D unclear. Germline CDR1 and CDR2: MNHEY and SVGAGI. The V gene lost 6 bases and the J gene lost 1 base, with 12 bases spanning the gap. The CDR3 runs to 14 residues.